This TCR beta chain is drawn from a study of cytomegalovirus exposure and HLA in healthy donors. Study-wide context: The early release's HLA-typed donors yielded 80 million to 95 million unique TCRs. Overall study findings and caveats: Within a later analysis, the majority of CMV-associated TCR beta chains appeared HLA-restricted.

With 60 Vbeta and 13 Jbeta primers, the PCR was carried out. Generated by immunoSEQ multiplex PCR, the TCRdb table keeps only in-frame clones and is missing some. Recorded here are approximately 70,000 clones; the top ten clones represent 4% to 5.5%. On this clone itself: The antigen is unknown.

This CDR3 has 14 residues. Germline assignment: CDR1 SGHAT and CDR2 FQDESV (reference sequence). V was pared by 4 bases and J by 3 bases, with 13 bases between. This TCR was recovered from a woman in her thirties or forties in good health and CMV-seropositive. Sequencing was performed on PBMCs. The chain carries TRBV11-1 and TRBJ2-7; D may be TRBD2 (6 bases). CDR3 bases: TGTGCCAGCAGCTCCTCCGGGGGTGTCTACGAGCAGTACTTC. Protein: CASSSSGGVYEQYF.